The TCR beta chain described here comes from a study of cytomegalovirus exposure and HLA in healthy donors. Study-level points and caveats: In a later analysis, CMV-associated beta chains were mostly HLA-associated, it appeared. For TCR beta chains, V- and J-gene trimming was later linked to a missense DCLRE1C variant.

The CDR3 has 13 residues. Germline CDR1 MNHNS, CDR2 SASEGT. As to this clone: Its antigen remains unidentified.

The PCR used 60 Vbeta and 13 Jbeta primers. This table comes from immunoSEQ multiplex PCR, and its TCRdb copy is limited to in-frame clones, with some not included. The table shows some 200,000 clones, with roughly 79% occurring only once. J is TRBJ2-7 and V is TRBV6-1; D may be TRBD1 (6 bases). The receptor comes from a woman aged 25 to 39 in good health and CMV-seropositive. The material sequenced was PBMCs. For the CDR3, the DNA is TGTGCGACCGTCCAGGGGACCCCTTCCGAGCAGTACTTC. Translating gives CATVQGTPSEQYF.